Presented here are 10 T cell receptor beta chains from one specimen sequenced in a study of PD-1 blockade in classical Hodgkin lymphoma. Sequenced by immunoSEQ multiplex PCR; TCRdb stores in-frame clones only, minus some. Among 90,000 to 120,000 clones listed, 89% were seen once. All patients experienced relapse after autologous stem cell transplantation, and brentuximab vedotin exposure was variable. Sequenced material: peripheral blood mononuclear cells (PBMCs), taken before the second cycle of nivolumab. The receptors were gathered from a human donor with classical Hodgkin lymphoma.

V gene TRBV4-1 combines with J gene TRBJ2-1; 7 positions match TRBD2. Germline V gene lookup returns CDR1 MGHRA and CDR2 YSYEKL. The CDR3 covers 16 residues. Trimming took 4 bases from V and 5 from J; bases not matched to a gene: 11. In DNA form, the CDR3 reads TGCGCCAGCAGCCCCCGACGCGGGACTACAGACAATGAGCAGTTCTTC. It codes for CASSPRRGTTDNEQFF.

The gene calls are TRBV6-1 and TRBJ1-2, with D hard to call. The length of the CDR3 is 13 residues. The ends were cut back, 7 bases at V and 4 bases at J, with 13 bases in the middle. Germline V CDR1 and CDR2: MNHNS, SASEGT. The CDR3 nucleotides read TGTGCCAGCACCCCACCAGGTTTCTATGGCTACACCTTC. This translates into CASTPPGFYGYTF.

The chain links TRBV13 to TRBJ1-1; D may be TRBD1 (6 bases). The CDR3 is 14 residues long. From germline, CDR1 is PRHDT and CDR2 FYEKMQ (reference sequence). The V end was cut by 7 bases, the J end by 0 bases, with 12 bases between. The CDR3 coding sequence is TGTGCCAGCACGCTAGGACAGCTGAACACTGAAGCTTTCTTT. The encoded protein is CASTLGQLNTEAFF. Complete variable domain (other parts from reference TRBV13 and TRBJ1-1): AAGVIQSPRHLIKEKRETATLKCYPIPRHDTVYWYQQGPGQDPQFLISFYEKMQSDKGSIPDRFSAQQFSDYHSELNMSSLELGDSALYFCASTLGQLNTEAFFGQGTRLTVV.

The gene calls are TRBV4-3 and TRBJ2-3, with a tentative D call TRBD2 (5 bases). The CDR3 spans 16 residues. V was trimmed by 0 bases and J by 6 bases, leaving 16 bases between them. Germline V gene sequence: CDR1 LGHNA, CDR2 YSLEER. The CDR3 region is CASSQDRSGFVDTQYF. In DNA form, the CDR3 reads TGCGCCAGCAGCCAAGATAGGTCGGGGTTTGTGGATACGCAGTATTTT.

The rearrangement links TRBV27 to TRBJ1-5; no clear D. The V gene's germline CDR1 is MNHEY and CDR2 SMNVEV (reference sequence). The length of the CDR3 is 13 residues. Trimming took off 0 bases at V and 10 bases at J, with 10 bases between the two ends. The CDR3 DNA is TGTGCCAGCAGTTTATCCCCCGAATCACCCCAGCATTTT. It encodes CASSLSPESPQHF.

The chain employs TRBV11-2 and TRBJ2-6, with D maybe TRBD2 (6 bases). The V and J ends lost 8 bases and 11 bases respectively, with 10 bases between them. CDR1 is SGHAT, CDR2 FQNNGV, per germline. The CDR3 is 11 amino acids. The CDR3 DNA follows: TGTGCCAGCGCCGGGAGTCACGTCCTGACTTTC. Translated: CASAGSHVLTF.

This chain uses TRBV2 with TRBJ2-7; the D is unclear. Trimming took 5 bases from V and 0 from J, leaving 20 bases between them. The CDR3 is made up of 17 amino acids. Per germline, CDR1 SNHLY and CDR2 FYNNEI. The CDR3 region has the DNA TGTGCCAGCAGTCTACCACCCCTCGGTTTCAGCTCCTACGAGCAGTACTTC. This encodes CASSLPPLGFSSYEQYF.

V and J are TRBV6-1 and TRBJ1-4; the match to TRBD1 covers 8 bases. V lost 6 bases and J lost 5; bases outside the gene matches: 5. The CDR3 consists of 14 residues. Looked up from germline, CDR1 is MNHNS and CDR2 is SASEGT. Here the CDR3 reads CASSAGGPNEKLFF. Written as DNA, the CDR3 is TGTGCCAGCAGCGCAGGGGGCCCCAATGAAAAACTGTTTTTT.

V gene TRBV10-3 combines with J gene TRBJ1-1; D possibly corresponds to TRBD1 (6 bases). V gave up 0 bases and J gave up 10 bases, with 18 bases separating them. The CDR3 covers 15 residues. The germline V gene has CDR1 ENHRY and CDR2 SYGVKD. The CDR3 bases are TGTGCCATCAGTGAGTCGACTCGGAGGGGGGAGGGAGCTTTCTTT. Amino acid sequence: CAISESTRRGEGAFF.

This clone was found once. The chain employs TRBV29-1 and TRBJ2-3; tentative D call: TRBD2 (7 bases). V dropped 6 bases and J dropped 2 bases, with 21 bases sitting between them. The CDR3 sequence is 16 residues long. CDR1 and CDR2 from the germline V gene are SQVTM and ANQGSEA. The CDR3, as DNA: TGCAGCGTGGGGGGGGGCCCGGGACACCCCACAGATACGCAGTATTTT. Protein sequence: CSVGGGPGHPTDTQYF.